This T cell receptor (beta chain) was found in a study of Ad26.COV2.S vaccination and SARS-CoV-2 variants. This clone has more than one count but fewer than ten. TCRdb keeps only in-frame clones here, not all; method: immunoSEQ multiplex PCR. The table has 290,000 or so clones, 80% to 90% seen once; the top ten hold about 3.1%. The treatment: over 15 received Ad26.COV2.S at low or high dose, single or two shots; 5 received placebo; per-sample allocation not given. Specimens were obtained on day 63 following the first vaccine or placebo injection. This CDR3 contains 14 residues. Germline V gene sequence: CDR1 SNHLY, CDR2 FYNNEI. V lost 5 bases and J 4 bases, leaving 12 bases between the germline ends.

The TCR comes from a person aged 18-60 years who received the Ad26.COV2.S COVID-19 vaccine or a placebo. Sequencing used peripheral blood, obtained in a trial of Ad26.COV2.S vaccine versus placebo. The rearrangement links TRBV2 to TRBJ1-5; D is unresolved. CDR3 nucleotide sequence: TGTGCCAGCAGTTTGGCGGAGACGAATCAGCCCCAGCATTTT. Its protein product is CASSLAETNQPQHF.